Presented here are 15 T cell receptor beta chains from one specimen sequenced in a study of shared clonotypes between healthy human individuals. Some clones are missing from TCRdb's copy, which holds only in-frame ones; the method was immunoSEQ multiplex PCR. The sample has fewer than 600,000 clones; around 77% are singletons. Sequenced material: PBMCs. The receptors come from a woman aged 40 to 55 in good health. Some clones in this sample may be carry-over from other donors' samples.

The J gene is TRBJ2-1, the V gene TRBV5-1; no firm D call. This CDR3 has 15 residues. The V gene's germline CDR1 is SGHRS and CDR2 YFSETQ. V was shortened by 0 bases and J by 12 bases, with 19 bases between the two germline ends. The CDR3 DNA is TGCGCCAGCAGCTTGGAAAACAACCCTGGGGTGGGGCAGTTCTTC. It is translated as CASSLENNPGVGQFF. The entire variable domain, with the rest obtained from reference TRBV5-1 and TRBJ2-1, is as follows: KAGVTQTPRYLIKTRGQQVTLSCSPISGHRSVSWYQQTPGQGLQFLFEYFSETQRNKGNFPGRFSGRQFSNSRSEMNVSTLELGDSALYLCASSLENNPGVGQFFGPGTRLTVL.

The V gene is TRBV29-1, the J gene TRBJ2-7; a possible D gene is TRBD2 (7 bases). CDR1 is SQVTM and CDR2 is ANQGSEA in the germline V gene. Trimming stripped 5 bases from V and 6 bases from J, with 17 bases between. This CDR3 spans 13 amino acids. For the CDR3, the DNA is TGCAGCGTTAGCGAGGGGGGGGCGAGCGAGCAGTACTTC. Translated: CSVSEGGASEQYF.

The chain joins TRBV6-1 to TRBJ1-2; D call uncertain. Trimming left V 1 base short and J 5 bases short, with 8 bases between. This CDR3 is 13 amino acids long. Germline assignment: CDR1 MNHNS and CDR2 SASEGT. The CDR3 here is CASSEGRPYGYTF. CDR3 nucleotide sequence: TGTGCCAGCAGTGAAGGGAGACCGTATGGCTACACCTTC.

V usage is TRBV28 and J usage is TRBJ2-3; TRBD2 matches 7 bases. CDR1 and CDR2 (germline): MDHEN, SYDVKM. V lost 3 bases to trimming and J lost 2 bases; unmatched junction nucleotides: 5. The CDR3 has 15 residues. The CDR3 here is CASSFAGDPTDTQYF. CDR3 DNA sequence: TGTGCCAGCAGTTTTGCGGGAGACCCCACAGATACGCAGTATTTT.

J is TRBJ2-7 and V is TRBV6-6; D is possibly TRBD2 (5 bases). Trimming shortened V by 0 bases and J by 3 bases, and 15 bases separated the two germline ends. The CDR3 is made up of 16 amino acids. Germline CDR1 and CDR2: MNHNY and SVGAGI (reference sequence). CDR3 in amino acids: CASSYSITGSGYEQYF. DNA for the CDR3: TGTGCCAGCAGTTACTCGATTACGGGAAGCGGCTACGAGCAGTACTTC.

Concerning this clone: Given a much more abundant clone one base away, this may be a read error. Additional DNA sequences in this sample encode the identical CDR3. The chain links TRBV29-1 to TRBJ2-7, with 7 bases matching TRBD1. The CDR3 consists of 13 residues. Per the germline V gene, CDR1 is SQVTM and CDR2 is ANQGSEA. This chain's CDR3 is CSVRGQSSYEQYF. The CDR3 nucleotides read TGTAGCGTTCGGGGACAGTCCTCCTACGAGCAGTACTTC.

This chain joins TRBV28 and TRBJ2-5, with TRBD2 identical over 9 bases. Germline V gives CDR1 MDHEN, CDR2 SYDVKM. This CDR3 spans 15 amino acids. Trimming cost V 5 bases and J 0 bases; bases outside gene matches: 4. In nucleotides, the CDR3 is TGTGCCAGCAGTAGACTAGCGGAATACCAAGAGACCCAGTACTTC. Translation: CASSRLAEYQETQYF.

CDR3 loop: CASSLLGADPGEQYF. The CDR3 nucleotides read TGTGCCAGCAGTTTATTGGGGGCCGACCCCGGGGAGCAGTACTTC. The V call is TRBV28, the J call TRBJ2-7; D might be TRBD1 (6 bases). Trimming removed 1 base from V and 7 bases from J, with 17 bases in between. The CDR3 contains 15 residues. Germline loops: CDR1 MDHEN, CDR2 SYDVKM.

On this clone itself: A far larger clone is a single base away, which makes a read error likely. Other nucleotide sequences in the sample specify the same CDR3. The CDR3 DNA sequence: TGTGCCAGCTCACAGATACAGGATCCGAACACTGAAGCTTTCTTT. Protein sequence: CASSQIQDPNTEAFF. The chain combines TRBV18 with TRBJ1-1, with a possible D match to TRBD1 (5 bases). Trimming took 4 bases from V and 1 from J, leaving 13 bases between them. Germline assignment: CDR1 KGHSH and CDR2 LQKENI. The length of the CDR3 is 15 residues.

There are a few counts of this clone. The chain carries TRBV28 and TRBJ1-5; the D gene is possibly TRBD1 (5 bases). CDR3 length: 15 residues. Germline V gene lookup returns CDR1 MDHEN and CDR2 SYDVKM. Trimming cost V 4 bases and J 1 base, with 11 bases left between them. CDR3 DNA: TGTGCCAGCAGTTCCGGGACTGCCAGCAATCAGCCCCAGCATTTT. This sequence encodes CASSSGTASNQPQHF.

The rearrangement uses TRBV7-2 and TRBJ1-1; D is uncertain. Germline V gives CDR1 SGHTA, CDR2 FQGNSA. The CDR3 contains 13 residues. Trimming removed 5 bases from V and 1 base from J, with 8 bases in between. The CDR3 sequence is CASSPDGNTEAFF. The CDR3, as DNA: TGTGCCAGCAGCCCCGACGGGAACACTGAAGCTTTCTTT.

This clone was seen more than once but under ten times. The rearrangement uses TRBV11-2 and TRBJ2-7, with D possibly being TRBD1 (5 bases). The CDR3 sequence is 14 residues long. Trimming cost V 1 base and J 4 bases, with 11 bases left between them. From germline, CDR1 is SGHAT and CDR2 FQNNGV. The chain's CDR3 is CASSLGGSLYEQYF. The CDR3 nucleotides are TGTGCCAGCAGCTTAGGGGGCAGCCTATACGAGCAGTACTTC.

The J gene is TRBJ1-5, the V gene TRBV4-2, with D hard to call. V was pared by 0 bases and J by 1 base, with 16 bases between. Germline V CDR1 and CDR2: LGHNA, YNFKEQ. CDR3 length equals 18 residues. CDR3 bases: TGTGCCAGCAGCCAAGATGGGTTTCGGGGTCGGAGCAATCAGCCCCAGCATTTT. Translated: CASSQDGFRGRSNQPQHF.

The DNA of the CDR3 is TGTGCCAGCAGTTTTCGACGGACTGGGGAAGGGCAGTACTTC. It yields the protein CASSFRRTGEGQYF. This chain connects TRBV27 to TRBJ2-7; possible D gene TRBD2, 5 bases. The germline gives CDR1 MNHEY, CDR2 SMNVEV (reference sequence). CDR3 length: 14 amino acids. The V and J ends lost 3 bases and 9 bases respectively, with 18 bases between them.

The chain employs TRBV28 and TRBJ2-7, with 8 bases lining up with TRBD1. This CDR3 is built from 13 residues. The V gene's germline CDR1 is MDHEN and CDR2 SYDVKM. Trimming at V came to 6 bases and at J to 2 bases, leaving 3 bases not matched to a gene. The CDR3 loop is CASSIQGAYEQYF. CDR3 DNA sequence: TGTGCCAGCAGCATACAGGGGGCCTACGAGCAGTACTTC. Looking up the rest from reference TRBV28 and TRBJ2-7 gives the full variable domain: DVKVTQSSRYLVKRTGEKVFLECVQDMDHENMFWYRQDPGLGLRLIYFSYDVKMKEKGDIPEGYSVSREKKERFSLILESASTNQTSMYLCASSIQGAYEQYFGPGTRLTVT.